These 5 T cell receptor beta chains share one sample of origin, sequenced in a study of T cell responses to AZD1222 COVID-19 vaccine. Profiling relied on immunoSEQ multiplex PCR, and the TCRdb table lists in-frame clones only, not all of them. The sample yields around 150,000 clones, roughly nine tenths seen once. The sample was peripheral blood, taken 28 days after the second AZD1222 dose. The receptors were gathered from an adult who received the AZD1222 COVID-19 vaccine.

This CDR3 is CAITGTGSYEQYF. The CDR3 bases are TGTGCCATCACCGGGACAGGTTCCTACGAGCAGTACTTC. This chain connects TRBV10-3 to TRBJ2-7; 8 bases agree with TRBD1. Losses at the gene ends were 7 bases for V and 1 base for J; bases not matched to a gene: 3. CDR1 is ENHRY, CDR2 SYGVKD, per germline. The CDR3 loop spans 13 amino acids.

The V call is TRBV7-2, the J call TRBJ2-5, with 7 bases that match TRBD2. The junction had 10 bases not matched to a gene; V was cut back by 10 bases and J by 5 bases. The CDR3 sequence is 13 residues long. Germline CDR1 is SGHTA and CDR2 is FQGNSA. CDR3: CATSAGAGETQYF. Written as DNA, the CDR3 is TGTGCCACCTCTGCGGGAGCGGGGGAGACCCAGTACTTC.

This sequence joins TRBV10-1 and TRBJ2-4; TRBD2 matches at 12 bases. CDR1 and CDR2 from the germline V gene are WNHNN and SYGVQD (reference sequence). This CDR3 contains 16 residues. V dropped 8 bases and J dropped 4; count of bases not matched to a gene: 9. CDR3 residues: CASPGTSGPKKNIQYF. Written as DNA, the CDR3 is TGCGCCAGCCCTGGGACTAGCGGGCCAAAAAAAAACATTCAGTACTTC.

A few counts support this clone. The chain is built from TRBV18 and TRBJ1-1; D possibly corresponds to TRBD1 (5 bases). Trimming removed 4 bases at V and 3 bases at J, with 9 bases between. The CDR3 is made up of 13 amino acids. Looked up from germline, CDR1 is KGHSH and CDR2 is LQKENI. Here the CDR3 DNA reads TGTGCCAGCTCACGGGGACTAGACACTGAAGCTTTCTTT. Its protein product is CASSRGLDTEAFF.

This chain links TRBV5-6 with TRBJ2-3; 11 positions agree with TRBD2. V was clipped by 4 bases and J by 0 bases; unmatched bases: 4. The V gene's germline CDR1 is SGHDT and CDR2 YYEEEE. The CDR3 length is 16 residues. The CDR3 nucleotides are TGTGCCAGCAGCCGCCGGACTAGCGGGAGCACAGATACGCAGTATTTT. Encoded protein: CASSRRTSGSTDTQYF.